This TCR beta chain is drawn from a study of cytomegalovirus exposure and HLA in healthy donors. CDR3 length: 13 amino acids. The germline V gene has CDR1 SGHVS and CDR2 FNYEAQ. Trimming cost V 1 base and J 9 bases, with 9 bases left between them. This clone was counted a single time. The PCR ran on 60 Vbeta and 13 Jbeta primers. Here immunoSEQ multiplex PCR was the method, and the copy in TCRdb shows in-frame clones only, minus some. Of about 160,000 clones in the sample, roughly three quarters are singletons; the top ten hold under 9%. The sequence was obtained from a woman in her thirties or forties in good health and CMV-seropositive. The chain carries TRBV7-6 and TRBJ1-4; TRBD1 might be the D (5 bases). Sequenced: PBMCs. CDR3 amino acids: CASSLGQGQKLFF. The CDR3 DNA is TGTGCCAGCAGCTTAGGCCAGGGTCAAAAACTGTTTTTT.